A single sample gave rise to the 4 T cell receptor beta chains below, sequenced in a study of blood T cell repertoires in COVID-19. TCRdb keeps only in-frame clones here, not all; method: immunoSEQ multiplex PCR. The data hold around 50,000 clones, with roughly 84% observed a single time. The sequencing input was peripheral blood. Receptors were obtained from a man over 45 with active COVID-19.

This chain uses TRBV5-1 with TRBJ2-3, with 12 bases that match TRBD2. Germline CDR1 and CDR2: SGHRS and YFSETQ. CDR3 size: 17 residues. With 4 bases clipped from V and 0 bases from J, the junction kept 6 bases outside the gene matches. CDR3: CASSAGLAGGSTDTQYF. The CDR3 DNA reads as TGCGCCAGCAGCGCGGGACTAGCGGGCGGTAGCACAGATACGCAGTATTTT.

This chain links TRBV19 with TRBJ1-3; perhaps TRBD1 as D (5 bases). The CDR3 sequence is 13 residues long. V lost 8 bases to trimming and J lost 8 bases, with 16 bases between them. Germline V gene data show CDR1 as LNHDA and CDR2 as SQIVND (reference sequence). Written as DNA, the CDR3 is TGTGCCAGTCAGGGATCCGCATCGGACACCATATATTTT. Its protein is CASQGSASDTIYF.

This chain joins TRBV19 and TRBJ1-3; TRBD1 agrees at 9 bases. The V and J ends lost 7 bases and 0 bases, in that order; junction bases with no gene match: 7. The CDR3 is made up of 16 amino acids. Per the germline V gene, CDR1 is LNHDA and CDR2 is SQIVND (reference sequence). The CDR3 loop reads CASTSNRGLSGNTIYF. CDR3 bases: TGTGCCAGTACCTCAAACAGGGGGCTCTCTGGAAACACCATATATTTT.

This chain connects TRBV5-8 to TRBJ2-6; D is perhaps TRBD2 (5 bases). CDR3 length: 14 residues. CDR1 is SGHTS, CDR2 YDEGEE, per germline. V lost 3 bases and J 2 bases, leaving 6 bases between the germline ends. CDR3 region: CASSSGTGANVLTF. CDR3 in DNA: TGTGCCAGCAGCTCCGGGACTGGGGCCAACGTCCTGACTTTC.